Listed below are T cell receptor beta chains from one sample, sequenced in a study of CD8 T cells in Susac syndrome. TCRdb reprocessed the immunoSEQ multiplex PCR reads via MiXCR and lists one record per CDR3 protein. This sample has roughly 140,000 distinct CDR3 sequences, with under 97% found just once. Source material: CD4+ T cells from PBMCs. These receptors originate from a human donor with Susac syndrome. CDR3s include the opening cysteine and the closing phenylalanine or tryptophan. The order of the fields is CDR3 protein, V gene, J gene.

CASTPGQGEGEQFF,TRBV2,TRBJ2-1
CSAPRGVQETQYF,TRBV20-1,TRBJ2-5
CASSFQWATNEKLFF,TRBV12-3/TRBV12-4,TRBJ1-4
CASSSTSGTQETQYF,TRBV7-2,TRBJ2-5
CASSPRTGITDTQYF,TRBV12-3/TRBV12-4,TRBJ2-3
CASRFAGGTYEQYF,TRBV6-2/TRBV6-3,TRBJ2-7
CASSQETPGPSTF,TRBV4-1,TRBJ1-2
CASSPTKSGSGANVLTF,TRBV6-2/TRBV6-3,TRBJ2-6
CASSSYGEQYF,TRBV5-6,TRBJ2-7
CASSWGEGSYEQYF,TRBV12-3/TRBV12-4,TRBJ2-7
CASSPPRDGANVLTF,TRBV28,TRBJ2-6
CASSQQSQQYQETQYF,TRBV4-1,TRBJ2-5
CSAQSGENTEAFF,TRBV20-1,TRBJ1-1
CASSSNSVDGRYEQYF,TRBV7-2,TRBJ2-7
CASSPETSGRETQYF,TRBV12-3/TRBV12-4,TRBJ2-5
CASSLPSGPYGYTF,TRBV7-9,TRBJ1-2
CASSQRRGHSTDTQYF,TRBV7-2,TRBJ2-3
CASSLTEYQETQYF,TRBV4-1,TRBJ2-5
CASSVTGTAFYEQYF,TRBV9,TRBJ2-7
CSARIPPGYYEQYF,TRBV20-1,TRBJ2-7
CASSTISANTEAFF,TRBV27,TRBJ1-1
CASSPVGRGYTF,TRBV7-9,TRBJ1-2
CATSGGRYGYTF,TRBV15,TRBJ1-2